The TCR beta chain described here comes from a study of OX40 agonist ivuxolimab in advanced cancers. For the study at large: Under the entry rules, prior anti-PD-1, anti-PD-L1 or anti-CTLA-4 therapy was allowed, and around 40% had some.

General observations from the study: Expanded peripheral T cell antigen specificity was not determined. At 0.1 to 3.0 mg/kg and by week 6, CD4+ and CD8+ T cells in the blood had expanded clonally.

Trimming took off 5 bases at V and 2 bases at J, with 8 bases between the two ends. CDR1 SGHNT and CDR2 YENEEA come from the germline V gene. This CDR3 spans 13 amino acids. This table comes from immunoSEQ multiplex PCR, and its TCRdb copy is limited to in-frame clones, with some not included. The repertoire holds tens of thousands of clones, 83% seen once, with approximately 2.8% in the top ten. There are a few counts of this clone. Antigen specificity is unknown. The sequenced sample was CD4+ or CD8+ T cells sorted from blood, obtained in a trial of the OX40 agonist ivuxolimab. The TCR originated in an adult with an advanced solid tumor such as melanoma, head and neck, liver or kidney cancer. The genes are TRBV11-3 and TRBJ2-3; D not resolved. CDR3 sequence: CASSSLTTDTQYF. CDR3 sequence (DNA): TGTGCCAGCAGCAGCCTTACCACAGATACGCAGTATTTT.